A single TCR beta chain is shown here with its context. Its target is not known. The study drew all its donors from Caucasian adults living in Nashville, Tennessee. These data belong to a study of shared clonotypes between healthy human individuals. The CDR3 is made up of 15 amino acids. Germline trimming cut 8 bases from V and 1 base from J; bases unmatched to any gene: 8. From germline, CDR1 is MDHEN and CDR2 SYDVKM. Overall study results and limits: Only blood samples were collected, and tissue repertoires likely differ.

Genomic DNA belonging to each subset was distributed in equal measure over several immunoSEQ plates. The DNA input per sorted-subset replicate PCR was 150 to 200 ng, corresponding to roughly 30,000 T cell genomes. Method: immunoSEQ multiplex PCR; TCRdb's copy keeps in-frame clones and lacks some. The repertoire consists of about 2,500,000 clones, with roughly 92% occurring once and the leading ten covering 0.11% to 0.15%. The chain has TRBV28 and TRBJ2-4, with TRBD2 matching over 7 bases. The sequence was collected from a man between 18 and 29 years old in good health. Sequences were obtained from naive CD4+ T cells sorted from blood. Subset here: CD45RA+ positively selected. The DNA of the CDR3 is TGTGCCAGCGGTCTCGCCGGGGGGGCCAAAAACATTCAGTACTTC. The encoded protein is CASGLAGGAKNIQYF.